The clone carrying this TCR beta chain was detected only a few times. Its target is not known. 13 Jbeta primers and 60 Vbeta primers were used for the PCR. Only in-frame clones appear in the TCRdb table, and some are missing; sequencing was by immunoSEQ multiplex PCR. Among some 270,000 clones, under 90% were seen once, and the ten largest hold less than 0.4%. This record comes from a study of cytomegalovirus exposure and HLA in healthy donors. General observations from the study: Later analysis identified some 16,000 TCR beta sequences associated with HLA alleles, using a false discovery rate threshold of 0.05. Several top significant clusters appeared, in a later analysis, to be linked to common viral pathogens. An analysis was carried out at a later point. It showed that HLA-associated TCR beta chains were more clonally expanded than equally common non-associated chains. As a later analysis revealed, the rate of TCR association differed by HLA locus, with DRB1 most and HLA-C fewest.

This CDR3 has 18 amino acids. Germline V CDR1 and CDR2: WNHNN, SYGVQD (reference sequence). The V and J ends lost 5 bases and 1 base, in that order; junction bases with no gene match: 10. This TCR was recovered from a girl aged 2 to 10 in good health and CMV-seronegative. The gene calls are TRBV10-1 and TRBJ2-6; 8 nucleotides line up with TRBD1. The sample was PBMCs. This CDR3 is CASSKNRGEVSGANVLTF. The DNA of the CDR3 is TGCGCCAGCAGTAAAAACAGGGGGGAGGTGTCTGGGGCCAACGTCCTGACTTTC.